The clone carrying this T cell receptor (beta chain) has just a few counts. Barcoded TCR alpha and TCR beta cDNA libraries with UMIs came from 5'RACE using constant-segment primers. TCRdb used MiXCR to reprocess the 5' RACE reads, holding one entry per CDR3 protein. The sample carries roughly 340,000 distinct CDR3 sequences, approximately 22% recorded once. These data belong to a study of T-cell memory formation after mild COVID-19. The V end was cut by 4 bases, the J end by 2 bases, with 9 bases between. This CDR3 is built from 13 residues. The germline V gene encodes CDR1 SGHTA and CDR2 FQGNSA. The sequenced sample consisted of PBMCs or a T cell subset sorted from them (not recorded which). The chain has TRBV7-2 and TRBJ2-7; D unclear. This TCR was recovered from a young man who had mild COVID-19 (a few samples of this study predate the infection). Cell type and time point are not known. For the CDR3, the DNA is TGTGCCAGCAGCTCCGGGTCCGCCTACGAGCAGTACTTC. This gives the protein CASSSGSAYEQYF.